This T cell receptor (beta chain) comes out of a study of cytomegalovirus exposure and HLA in healthy donors. Study-wide points: A later analysis linked a missense DCLRE1C variant to TCR beta V- and J-gene trimming. As a later analysis revealed, most CMV-associated TCR beta chains appeared HLA-restricted. Under in vitro conditions, a few CMV-associated chains were confirmed as specific for CMV antigens.

This cohort consisted of healthy bone marrow donors. PCR used 60 Vbeta primers and 13 Jbeta primers. The table came from immunoSEQ multiplex PCR; TCRdb's copy has only in-frame clones and leaves some out. The sample lists 150,000 to 190,000 clones, roughly 81% seen once, with about 2.4% in the top ten. This clone was detected a few times. No antigen is known for it. The sequence was obtained from a woman aged 18-35 years in good health and CMV-seronegative. The sequenced sample consisted of PBMCs.

The CDR3 protein is CASSDDYGSEKLFF. CDR3 coding DNA: TGTGCCAGCAGTGACGACTACGGGAGTGAAAAACTGTTTTTT. The chain carries TRBV25-1 and TRBJ1-4; D is undetermined. The germline CDR1 and CDR2 sequences are MGHDK and SYGVNS. This CDR3 comprises 14 residues. V gave up 3 bases and J gave up 7 bases, with 12 bases separating them.